This is a list of T cell receptor beta chains from one sample in a study of control samples from healthy donors and cancer patients. Assay: immunoSEQ multiplex PCR; the TCRdb copy retains only in-frame clones and omits some. The data show some 79,000 clones, approximately 84% seen once. The specimen sequenced was blood. The receptors originated from a woman aged 45-60 years in good health. Both conserved end residues are part of each CDR3. A D gene is named only where the DNA matches it firmly. Clone size is shown for a subset of rows, as once, few, many or a class of expanded clone.

TRBV18,TRBJ1-5,.,TRBD1,CASSPPTGNPNQPQHF,TGTGCCAGCTCACCACCGACAGGGAATCCCAATCAGCCCCAGCATTTT
TRBV29-1,TRBJ2-7,.,.,CSVRWEVAYEQYF,TGCAGCGTTAGGTGGGAGGTCGCCTACGAGCAGTACTTC
TRBV15,TRBJ2-3,.,.,CATSSSGRNADTQYF,TGTGCCACCAGCAGCTCCGGGAGAAATGCAGATACGCAGTATTTT
TRBV25-1,TRBJ1-1,.,.,CASSESVRASTEAFF,TGTGCCAGCAGTGAGAGCGTCAGGGCTAGCACTGAAGCTTTCTTT
TRBV18,TRBJ1-1,.,.,CASSPGEGTEAFF,TGTGCCAGCTCACCAGGAGAGGGCACTGAAGCTTTCTTT
TRBV20-1,TRBJ2-1,.,.,CSASRGTPPNEQFF,TGCAGTGCTAGTCGCGGGACCCCCCCCAATGAGCAGTTCTTC
TRBV18,TRBJ2-7,.,.,CASSRDYEQYF,TGTGCCAGCTCAAGGGACTACGAGCAGTACTTC
TRBV5-1,TRBJ2-5,.,.,CASSLAGGLQETQYF,TGCGCCAGCAGCTTGGCCGGGGGGCTCCAAGAGACCCAGTACTTC
TRBV7-9,TRBJ2-5,.,TRBD1,CASSLVDRGETQYF,TGTGCCAGCAGCTTAGTGGACAGGGGGGAGACCCAGTACTTC
TRBV5-1,TRBJ1-3,.,TRBD1,CASSFAPRDRVGNTIYF,TGCGCCAGCAGCTTCGCTCCAAGGGACAGGGTTGGAAACACCATATATTTT
TRBV3-1/TRBV3-2,TRBJ1-5,.,TRBD1,CASSQGGRGRGEPQHF,TGTGCCAGCAGCCAAGGGGGCAGGGGGCGCGGGGAGCCCCAGCATTTT
TRBV9,TRBJ1-2,.,.,CASSVGGTLNYGYTF,TGTGCCAGCAGCGTAGGAGGCACCTTGAACTATGGCTACACCTTC
TRBV6-5,TRBJ2-7,.,.,CASTEQTYEQYF,TGTGCCAGCACAGAGCAAACCTACGAGCAGTACTTC
TRBV29-1,TRBJ2-7,once,.,CSVETGSHSYEQYF,TGCAGCGTTGAAACGGGCAGTCATTCCTACGAGCAGTACTTC
TRBV28,TRBJ1-2,once,.,CASSSSGGSNYGYTF,TGTGCCAGCAGTTCAAGCGGCGGCAGCAACTATGGCTACACCTTC
TRBV27,TRBJ1-1,.,.,CASRTRVVEDTEAFF,TGTGCCAGCAGGACCAGGGTGGTAGAGGACACTGAAGCTTTCTTT
TRBV28,TRBJ2-5,.,.,CASSPDPGKETQYF,TGTGCCAGCAGCCCAGACCCAGGGAAAGAGACCCAGTACTTC
TRBV19,TRBJ2-1,once,TRBD2,CASSRGLAVSYNEQFF,TGTGCCAGTAGTAGGGGACTAGCGGTCTCCTACAATGAGCAGTTCTTC
TRBV27,TRBJ2-1,few,TRBD2,CASSITSGYNEQFF,TGTGCCAGCAGTATCACTAGCGGCTACAATGAGCAGTTCTTC
TRBV25-1,TRBJ1-3,.,.,CATQSEVSNTIYF,TGTGCCACGCAGTCTGAAGTTTCAAACACCATATATTTT
TRBV24-1,TRBJ1-2,.,.,CATSDSRQAHGYTF,TGTGCCACCAGTGATAGTCGACAGGCGCATGGCTACACCTTC
TRBV9,TRBJ2-7,.,.,CASSVGGLSYEQYF,TGTGCCAGCAGCGTAGGAGGACTCTCCTACGAGCAGTACTTC
TRBV28,TRBJ1-5,.,TRBD1,CASAVPGGRPQHF,TGTGCCAGCGCTGTACCAGGGGGCCGGCCCCAGCATTTT
TRBV19,TRBJ1-5,.,.,CASRMDDFQPQHF,TGTGCCAGTAGGATGGACGACTTTCAGCCCCAGCATTTT
TRBV28,TRBJ2-7,.,TRBD2,CASSFLAGVTSYEQYF,TGTGCCAGCAGTTTTCTAGCGGGCGTCACGTCCTACGAGCAGTACTTC
TRBV19,TRBJ2-1,.,.,CASSAFAYNEQFF,TGTGCCAGTAGTGCCTTTGCCTACAATGAGCAGTTCTTC
TRBV29-1,TRBJ2-1,.,TRBD2,CSVGERESLYEQFF,TGCAGCGTCGGGGAGCGGGAGTCTCTCTATGAGCAGTTCTTC
TRBV5-1,TRBJ2-2,.,TRBD2,CASSTRTSGRSTGELFF,TGCGCCAGCAGCACCAGGACTAGCGGGAGGAGTACCGGGGAGCTGTTTTTT
TRBV5-8,TRBJ2-4,.,.,CASSLLKNIQYF,TGTGCCAGCAGCCTCCTTAAAAACATTCAGTACTTC
TRBV29-1,TRBJ1-1,.,.,CSVAQLTDLNTEAFF,TGCAGCGTTGCCCAACTTACGGATTTGAACACTGAAGCTTTCTTT
TRBV6-5,TRBJ2-7,.,.,CASRQGLSSYEQYF,TGTGCCAGCCGGCAGGGGCTGAGCTCCTACGAGCAGTACTTC
TRBV7-9,TRBJ2-5,.,.,CASSKRFGGIYQETQYF,TGTGCCAGCAGCAAAAGGTTTGGCGGGATATACCAAGAGACCCAGTACTTC
TRBV6-5,TRBJ2-1,once,.,CASSYRDQGWNEQFF,TGTGCCAGCAGTTACCGGGACCAGGGGTGGAATGAGCAGTTCTTC
TRBV13,TRBJ2-7,.,TRBD1,CASSTRSGQTYEQYF,TGTGCCAGCAGCACGAGATCGGGACAGACCTACGAGCAGTACTTC
TRBV20-1,TRBJ1-5,.,.,CSASKDQPQHF,TGCAGTGCTAGCAAGGATCAGCCCCAGCATTTT
TRBV30,TRBJ1-4,.,.,CAWGPSTTNEKLFF,TGTGCCTGGGGACCCAGCACAACTAATGAAAAACTGTTTTTT
TRBV2,TRBJ1-5,.,.,CASDRNQNQPQHF,TGTGCCAGCGACAGGAATCAGAATCAGCCCCAGCATTTT
TRBV28,TRBJ1-2,.,.,CASSYPRDRPGTGGYTF,TGTGCCAGCAGTTACCCCCGAGACAGGCCCGGCACGGGGGGCTACACCTTC
TRBV3-1/TRBV3-2,TRBJ1-1,.,.,CASSQGAEAFF,TGTGCCAGCAGCCAGGGGGCTGAAGCTTTCTTT
TRBV11-2,TRBJ2-7,few,.,CASSLTHYEQYF,TGTGCCAGCAGCTTGACGCACTACGAGCAGTACTTC
TRBV20-1,TRBJ2-5,.,TRBD2,CSASLSGRIEETQYF,TGCAGTGCTAGTCTTAGCGGGAGGATTGAGGAGACCCAGTACTTC
TRBV19,TRBJ2-7,.,.,CASTPDAGGSSYEQYF,TGTGCCAGTACCCCCGACGCAGGGGGGAGCTCCTACGAGCAGTACTTC
TRBV3-1/TRBV3-2,TRBJ2-2,.,.,CASSYLAGKGTGELFF,TGTGCCAGCAGCTATCTGGCAGGCAAGGGCACCGGGGAGCTGTTTTTT
TRBV6-5,TRBJ2-2,.,.,CASSYEWRTNTGELFF,TGTGCCAGCAGTTACGAGTGGCGAACGAACACCGGGGAGCTGTTTTTT
TRBV19,TRBJ1-2,.,TRBD1,CASSIRQQGGTSYGYTF,TGTGCCAGTAGTATAAGGCAGCAGGGGGGAACCTCCTATGGCTACACCTTC
TRBV5-1,TRBJ1-1,.,.,CASSFIGGTEAFF,TGCGCCAGCAGCTTTATTGGGGGCACTGAAGCTTTCTTT
TRBV27,TRBJ2-4,.,.,CASSRGDKNIQYF,TGTGCCAGCAGCCGAGGGGACAAAAACATTCAGTACTTC
TRBV5-1,TRBJ2-3,.,.,CASSSPLGQTWTDTQYF,TGCGCCAGCAGCTCCCCTCTCGGGCAGACGTGGACAGATACGCAGTATTTT
TRBV30,TRBJ1-6,.,.,CAWSVRWETSSPLHF,TGTGCCTGGAGTGTACGTTGGGAAACCAGTTCACCCCTCCACTTT
TRBV28,TRBJ1-5,.,.,CASREWGNQPQHF,TGTGCCAGCAGGGAATGGGGCAATCAGCCCCAGCATTTT
TRBV28,TRBJ2-5,.,TRBD1,CASSGQGQETQYF,TGTGCCAGCAGCGGACAGGGCCAAGAGACCCAGTACTTC
TRBV19,TRBJ1-1,.,.,CASRLVSGEAFF,TGTGCCAGTCGCCTCGTTTCGGGGGAAGCTTTCTTT
TRBV3-1/TRBV3-2,TRBJ2-1,.,.,CASSQVQTYNEQFF,TGTGCCAGCAGCCAAGTACAGACTTACAATGAGCAGTTCTTC
TRBV5-4,TRBJ1-2,.,TRBD1,CASSLGQGLGTF,TGTGCCAGCAGCTTGGGACAGGGATTAGGGACCTTC
TRBV10-3,TRBJ2-6,few,.,CAISDSGANVLTF,TGTGCCATCAGTGACTCTGGGGCCAACGTCCTGACTTTC
TRBV7-8,TRBJ1-6,once,.,CASSPQGMDSPLHF,TGTGCCAGCAGCCCCCAGGGGATGGATTCACCCCTCCACTTT